Below are 22 T cell receptor beta chains sequenced from a single sample in a study of blood T cells in healthy people across ages. Primed by a sample-barcoded 5' primer and a J-beta primer mix, a second PCR proceeded for 7 to 11 cycles. TCRdb re-called the 5' RACE reads through MiXCR, storing one row per CDR3 protein. The table has about 930,000 distinct CDR3 sequences, 25% to 30% seen once. The same sample was also used in a study of T cells of mothers and their children.

The sequenced material came from blood. The receptor set was obtained from a woman aged 40 to 55 in good health.

In the case of this clonotype: A much more abundant neighbour one base away suggests this may be a read error. The chain couples TRBV4-3 to TRBJ2-7; D is undetermined. The CDR3 runs 13 residues. V dropped 2 bases and J dropped 7 bases, with 12 bases sitting between them. The germline V gene has CDR1 LGHNA and CDR2 YSLEER. CDR3 in amino acids: CASSQIQHDEQYF. CDR3 sequence (DNA): TGCGCCAGCAGCCAAATCCAACATGATGAGCAGTACTTC.

This sequence joins TRBV5-1 and TRBJ1-1; D unclear. In germline, CDR1 is SGHRS, CDR2 YFSETQ. The CDR3 spans 15 residues. V was pared by 0 bases and J by 4 bases, with 13 bases between. CDR3 region: CASSLAAGSSTEAFF. Written as DNA, the CDR3 is TGCGCCAGCAGCTTGGCAGCAGGCTCCTCCACTGAAGCTTTCTTT.

This clonotype showed up many times. This rearrangement joins TRBV6-6 to TRBJ2-1, with D tentatively TRBD2 (5 bases). CDR3 length equals 12 residues. Germline V gene data show CDR1 as MNHNY and CDR2 as SVGAGI (reference sequence). Trimming shortened V by 1 base and J by 7 bases, and 5 bases separated the two germline ends. In DNA form, the CDR3 reads TGTGCCAGCAGTTACTTAGCGAATGAGCAGTTCTTC. Amino acids: CASSYLANEQFF.

This clonotype was picked up many times. The chain joins TRBV7-9 to TRBJ1-1; TRBD1 is a possible D gene (6 bases). With 2 bases removed from V and 0 bases from J, the gap between germline ends came to 16 bases. Germline CDR1 SEHNR, CDR2 FQNEAQ (reference sequence). This CDR3 spans 17 amino acids. CDR3 loop: CASSLWSGVVMNTEAFF. The CDR3 region has the DNA TGTGCCAGCAGCTTATGGTCAGGGGTAGTAATGAACACTGAAGCTTTCTTT.

The CDR3, as DNA: TGTGCCAGCAGCTCGCCGGGAGGACCGGGCTACACCTTC. Protein sequence: CASSSPGGPGYTF. The V call is TRBV3-1, the J call TRBJ1-2, with D hard to call. The CDR3 has 13 residues. Germline V gene sequence: CDR1 LGHDT, CDR2 YNNKEL (reference sequence). The germline V and J ends were trimmed by 5 bases and 8 bases, with 15 bases remaining between them.

This clonotype came up many times. Sequence at one end of the junction differs from germline and may be a read error. The CDR3 reads CSAHVGSEAFF. The CDR3 nucleotides are TGCAGCGCTCATGTGGGGTCTGAGGCTTTCTTT. The chain joins TRBV29-1 to TRBJ1-1; the D is unclear. The CDR3 sequence is 11 residues long. Per the germline V gene, CDR1 is SQVTM and CDR2 is ANQGSEA.

This clonotype has just a few counts. V and J are TRBV25-1 and TRBJ2-7; TRBD1 or TRBD2 may be the D gene (5 bases each). The CDR3 is 12 amino acids. Deletions cut 8 bases from V and 7 bases from J, with 15 bases between. Germline V gene lookup returns CDR1 MGHDK and CDR2 SYGVNS. The CDR3 spells CASRGGNSEQYF. The CDR3 coding sequence is TGTGCCAGCCGGGGCGGCAATAGTGAGCAGTACTTC.

The chain recombines TRBV15 with TRBJ1-3, with unresolved D. Germline CDR1 LNHNV, CDR2 YYDKDF (reference sequence). V gave up 4 bases and J gave up 0 bases, with 10 bases separating them. The CDR3 sequence is 15 residues long. The CDR3 region is CATSIDLNSGNTIYF. DNA of the CDR3: TGTGCCACCAGCATTGATCTTAACTCTGGAAACACCATATATTTT.

This clonotype was observed at least ten times. The chain uses TRBV28 and TRBJ2-7; D remains unclear. CDR3 length: 13 residues. Trimming shortened V by 6 bases and J by 4 bases, and 13 bases separated the two germline ends. CDR1 and CDR2 from the germline V gene are MDHEN and SYDVKM. CDR3 region: CASRLEAGYEQYF. The CDR3, as DNA: TGTGCCAGCAGGCTCGAGGCCGGGTACGAGCAGTACTTC.

In this sample, this clonotype turned up many times. This rearrangement joins TRBV5-5 to TRBJ2-1; D is unresolved. The germline V gene encodes CDR1 SGHKS and CDR2 YYEKEE (reference sequence). This CDR3 has 13 amino acids. V gave up 0 bases and J gave up 7 bases, with 8 bases separating them. This chain's CDR3 is CASSLGAKNEQFF. DNA of the CDR3: TGTGCCAGCAGCTTGGGAGCGAAGAATGAGCAGTTCTTC.

A few counts support this clonotype. The J gene is TRBJ2-7, the V gene TRBV6-1; TRBD1 matches 7 bases. In germline, CDR1 is MNHNS, CDR2 SASEGT. This CDR3 comprises 18 residues. V shed 3 bases, J shed 0 bases, and the junction held 14 bases outside the gene matches. The CDR3: CASSDATGTESSSYEQYF. In nucleotides, the CDR3 is TGTGCCAGCAGTGACGCGACCGGGACAGAGTCTAGCTCCTACGAGCAGTACTTC.

This clonotype was seen a few times. The CDR3 loop is CASRLGGTYEQYF. The CDR3 nucleotides read TGTGCCAGCCGACTCGGGGGGACCTACGAGCAGTACTTC. The chain combines TRBV27 with TRBJ2-7, with 7 nucleotides matching TRBD2. The germline CDR1 and CDR2 sequences are MNHEY and SMNVEV (reference sequence). There are 13 residues in the CDR3. The junction had 6 bases not matched to a gene; V was cut back by 8 bases and J by 2 bases.

This clonotype has ten or more counts. The CDR3 region is CSVVGTPGVGYEQYF. CDR3 bases: TGCAGCGTTGTAGGGACCCCCGGGGTCGGATACGAGCAGTACTTC. The chain couples TRBV29-1 to TRBJ2-7; D may be TRBD1 or TRBD2 (5 bases each). The V gene's germline CDR1 is SQVTM and CDR2 ANQGSEA. V lost 4 bases and J lost 4, with 20 bases in between. CDR3 length: 15 amino acids.

This clonotype was detected many times. V is TRBV2 and J is TRBJ2-7, with TRBD1 as a possible D gene (6 bases). V was clipped by 5 bases and J by 6 bases, with 20 bases between them. Germline-derived CDR1 and CDR2 are SNHLY and FYNNEI. This CDR3 spans 15 amino acids. Written as DNA, the CDR3 is TGTGCCAGCAGTCAACAGACAGGTAATCTGGGCGAGCAGTACTTC. Protein: CASSQQTGNLGEQYF.

The chain combines TRBV15 with TRBJ1-5; D not certain. CDR1 LNHNV and CDR2 YYDKDF come from the germline V gene (reference sequence). Trimming shortened V by 8 bases and J by 5 bases, and 16 bases separated the two germline ends. CDR3 length equals 14 residues. The CDR3 DNA is TGTGCCACCCCCAAAGGGCAGGTCTATCAGCCCCAGCATTTT. The encoded protein is CATPKGQVYQPQHF.

V usage is TRBV20-1 and J usage is TRBJ1-5, with a weak D call TRBD1 (6 bases). The CDR3 totals 14 residues. V was trimmed by 2 bases and J by 3 bases, leaving 11 bases between them. CDR1 is DFQATT and CDR2 is SNEGSKA in the germline V gene (reference sequence). The CDR3 sequence: CSARKGGLNQPQHF. The DNA of the CDR3 is TGCAGTGCTAGAAAGGGGGGACTCAATCAGCCCCAGCATTTT.

This clonotype was seen repeatedly, ten times or more. The CDR3 nucleotides are TGTGCCAGTAGTATAGGAGGTAGCGGGGGAATGGAGCAGTACTTC. It encodes CASSIGGSGGMEQYF. The chain links TRBV19 to TRBJ2-7; TRBD2 aligns across 9 bases. Per the germline V gene, CDR1 is LNHDA and CDR2 is SQIVND (reference sequence). The V segment lost 1 base and the J segment 7 bases; nucleotides outside the gene matches: 8. The length of the CDR3 is 15 residues.

The J gene is TRBJ1-2, the V gene TRBV3-1; D possibly corresponds to TRBD1 (5 bases). Germline CDR1 LGHDT, CDR2 YNNKEL (reference sequence). Trimming left V 1 base short and J 3 bases short, with 9 bases between. The CDR3 is 14 amino acids. CDR3 in amino acids: CASSQGQSYYGYTF. In nucleotides, the CDR3 is TGTGCCAGCAGCCAAGGACAGAGCTACTATGGCTACACCTTC.

This clonotype was counted ten times or more. The J gene is TRBJ2-7, the V gene TRBV7-3; perhaps TRBD1 as D (6 bases). Germline V gene lookup returns CDR1 SGHTA and CDR2 FQGTGA. Trimming pared 5 bases from V and 4 bases from J, leaving 21 bases between. The length of the CDR3 is 16 residues. The CDR3 nucleotides are TGTGCCAGCAGCCACGCCCCACAGGGTTTGACATACGAGCAGTACTTC. Translated: CASSHAPQGLTYEQYF.

This clonotype came up many times. V gene TRBV4-1 combines with J gene TRBJ2-7, with 9 bases matching TRBD1. The germline V gene encodes CDR1 MGHRA and CDR2 YSYEKL. V was clipped by 4 bases and J by 0 bases; unmatched bases: 10. This CDR3 is built from 17 residues. This chain's CDR3 is CASSPASGTGTSYEQYF. The CDR3 bases are TGCGCCAGCAGCCCCGCGTCAGGGACAGGGACCTCCTACGAGCAGTACTTC.

The chain couples TRBV6-2 or TRBV6-3 to TRBJ1-5, with D unresolved. Per germline, CDR1 MNHEY and CDR2 SVGEGT. The V end lost 2 bases, the J end lost 3 bases, and 8 bases lay between the germline ends. This CDR3 is 14 amino acids long. CDR3 loop: CASSYRRDNQPQHF. The CDR3, as DNA: TGTGCCAGCAGTTACCGGCGGGACAATCAGCCCCAGCATTTT.

The chain links TRBV7-2 to TRBJ1-2; the match to TRBD1 covers 7 bases. From germline, CDR1 is SGHTA and CDR2 FQGNSA. Trimming took 2 bases from V and 7 from J; bases not matched to a gene: 7. CDR3 length: 14 residues. CDR3 in amino acids: CASSLIGQAGGYTF. In DNA form, the CDR3 reads TGTGCCAGCAGCTTAATAGGACAGGCTGGTGGCTACACCTTC.